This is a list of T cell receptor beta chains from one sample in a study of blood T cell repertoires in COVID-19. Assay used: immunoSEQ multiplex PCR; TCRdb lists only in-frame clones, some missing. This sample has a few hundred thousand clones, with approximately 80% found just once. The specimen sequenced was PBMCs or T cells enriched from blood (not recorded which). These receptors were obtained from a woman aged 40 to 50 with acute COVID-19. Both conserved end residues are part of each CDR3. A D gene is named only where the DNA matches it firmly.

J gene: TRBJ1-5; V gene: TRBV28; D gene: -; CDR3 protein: CASSFTGYSQPQHF
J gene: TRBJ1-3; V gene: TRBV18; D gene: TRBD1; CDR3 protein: CASSQGQVALSGNTIYF
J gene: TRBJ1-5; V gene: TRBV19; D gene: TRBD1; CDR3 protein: CASTEPGQGGNQPQHF
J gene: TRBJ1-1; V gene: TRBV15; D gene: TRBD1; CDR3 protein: CATSKGQGGTEAFF
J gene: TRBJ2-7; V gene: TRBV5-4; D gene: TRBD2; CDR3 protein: CASSLSSGLSYEQYF
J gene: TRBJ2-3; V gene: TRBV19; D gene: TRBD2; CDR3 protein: CASSSGGQRTDTQYF
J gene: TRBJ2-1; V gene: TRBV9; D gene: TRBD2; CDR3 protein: CASSQLADPYNEQFF
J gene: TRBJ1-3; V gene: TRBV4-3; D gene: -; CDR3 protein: CASSQVTVGHFSGNTIYF
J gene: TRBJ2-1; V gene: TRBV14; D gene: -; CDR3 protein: CASSQLTGRMINEQFF
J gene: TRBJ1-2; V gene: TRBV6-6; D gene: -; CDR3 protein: CASSLGLDNYGYTF
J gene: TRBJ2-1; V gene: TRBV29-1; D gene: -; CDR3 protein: CSVGIGGNEQFF
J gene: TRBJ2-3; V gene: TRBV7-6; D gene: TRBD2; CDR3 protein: CASRKASGRATDTQYF
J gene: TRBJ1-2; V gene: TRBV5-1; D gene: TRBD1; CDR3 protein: CASSQDRTLGYTF
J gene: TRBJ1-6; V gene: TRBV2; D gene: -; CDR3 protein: CASRLGGGENSPLHF
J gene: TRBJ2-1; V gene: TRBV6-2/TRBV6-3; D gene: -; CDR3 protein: CASSYGPTEQFF
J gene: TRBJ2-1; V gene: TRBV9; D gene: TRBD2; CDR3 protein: CASSARLAGGNEQFF
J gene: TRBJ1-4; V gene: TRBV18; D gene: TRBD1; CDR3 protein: CASSPGQGRTNEKLFF
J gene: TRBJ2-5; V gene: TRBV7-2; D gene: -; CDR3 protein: CASSPHPTAHQETQYF
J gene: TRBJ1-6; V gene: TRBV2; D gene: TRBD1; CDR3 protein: CASSVRTGGFGSPLHF
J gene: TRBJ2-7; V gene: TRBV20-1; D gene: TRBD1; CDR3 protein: CSASLGTGEMSPHF
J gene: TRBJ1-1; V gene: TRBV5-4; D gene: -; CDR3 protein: CASSPRRGWTEAFF
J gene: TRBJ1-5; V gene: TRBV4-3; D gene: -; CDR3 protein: CASSQGRGGQPQHF
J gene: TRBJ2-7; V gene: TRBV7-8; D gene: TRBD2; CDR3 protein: CASSLRLAGGFYEQYF
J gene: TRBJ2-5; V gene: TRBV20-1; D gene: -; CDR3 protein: CSASPGVEETQYF
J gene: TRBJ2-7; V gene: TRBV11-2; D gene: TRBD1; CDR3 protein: CASSLPGQGGSRQYF
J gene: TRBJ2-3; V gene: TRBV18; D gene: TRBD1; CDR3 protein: CASSPRRDRADTQYF
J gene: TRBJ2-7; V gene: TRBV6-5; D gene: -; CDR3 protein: CASSLSEIWEQYF
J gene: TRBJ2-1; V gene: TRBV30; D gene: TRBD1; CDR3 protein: CAWSGGTVYNEQFF
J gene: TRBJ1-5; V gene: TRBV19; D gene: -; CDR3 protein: CASSRGGPGQPQHF
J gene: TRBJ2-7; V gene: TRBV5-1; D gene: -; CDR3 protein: CASRGDIAYEQYF
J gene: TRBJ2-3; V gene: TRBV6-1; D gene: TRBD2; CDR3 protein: CASSESLAGADTQYF
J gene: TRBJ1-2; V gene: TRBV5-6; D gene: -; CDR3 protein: CASRGGLVHYGYTF
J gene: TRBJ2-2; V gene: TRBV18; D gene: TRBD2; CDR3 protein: CASSPGTSGNTGELFF
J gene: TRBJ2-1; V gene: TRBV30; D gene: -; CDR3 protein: CAQGGLGLLNEQFF
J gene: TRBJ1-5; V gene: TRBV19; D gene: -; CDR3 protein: CASRGRRDNQPQHF
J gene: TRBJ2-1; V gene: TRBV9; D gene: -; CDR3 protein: CASSHEEPANEQFF
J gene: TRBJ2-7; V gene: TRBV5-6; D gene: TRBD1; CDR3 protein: CASSLGLGQGFYEQYF
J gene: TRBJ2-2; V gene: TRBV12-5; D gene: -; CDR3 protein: CASGLRGPDGELFF
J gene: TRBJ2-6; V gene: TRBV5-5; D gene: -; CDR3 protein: CASSPKTSGANVLTF
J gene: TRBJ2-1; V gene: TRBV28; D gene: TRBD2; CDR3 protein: CASSPGLAGWSSYNEQFF
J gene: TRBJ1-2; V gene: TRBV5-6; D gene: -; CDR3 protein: CASSFIGLGYTF
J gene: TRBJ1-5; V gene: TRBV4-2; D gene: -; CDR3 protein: CASSQGGVNQPQHF
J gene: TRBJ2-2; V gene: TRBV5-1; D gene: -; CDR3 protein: CASSLAQQRNTGELFF
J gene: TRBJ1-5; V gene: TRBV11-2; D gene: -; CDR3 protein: CASSSNSNQPQHF
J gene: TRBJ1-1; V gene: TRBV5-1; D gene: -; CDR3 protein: CASFRAAGTEAFF
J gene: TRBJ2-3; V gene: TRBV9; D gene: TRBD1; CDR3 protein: CASSAQGDPTDTQYF
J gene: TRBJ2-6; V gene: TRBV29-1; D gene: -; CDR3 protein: CSVEDRYPGANVLTF
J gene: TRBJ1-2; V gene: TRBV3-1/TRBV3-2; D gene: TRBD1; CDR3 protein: CASRAQGANRPNYGYTF
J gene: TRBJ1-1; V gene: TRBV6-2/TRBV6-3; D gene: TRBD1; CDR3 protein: CASSSLKAGTGTEAFF
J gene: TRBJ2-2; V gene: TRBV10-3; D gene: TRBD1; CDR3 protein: CAISESHTGDLGELFF
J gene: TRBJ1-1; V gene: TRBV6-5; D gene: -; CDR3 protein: CASSPTGTTEAFF
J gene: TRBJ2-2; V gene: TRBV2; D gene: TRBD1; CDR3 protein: CASRQGANTGELFF
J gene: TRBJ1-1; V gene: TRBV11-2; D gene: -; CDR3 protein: CASSLRTWAGDPLEAFF
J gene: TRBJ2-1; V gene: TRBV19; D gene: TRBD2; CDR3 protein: CASSGDYPPGNEQFF
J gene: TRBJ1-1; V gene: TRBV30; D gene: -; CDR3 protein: CAWTAGLNTEAFF
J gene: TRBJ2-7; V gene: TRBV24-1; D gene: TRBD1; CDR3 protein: CATSDPGQNSYEQYF
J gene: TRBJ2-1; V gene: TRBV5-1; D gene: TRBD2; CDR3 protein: CASSSGTSGRAHNEQFF
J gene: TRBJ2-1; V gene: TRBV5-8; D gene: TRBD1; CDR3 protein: CASSWGGDREQFF
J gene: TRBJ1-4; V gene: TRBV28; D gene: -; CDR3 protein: CASSLEEKLFF